This T cell receptor (beta chain) is drawn from a study of preoperative IRX-2 immunotherapy in early breast cancer. This sample's treatment: preoperative locoregional IRX-2 cytokine immunotherapy. Samples came from a phase Ib trial of preoperative locoregional IRX-2 cytokine immunotherapy. This CDR3 is built from 13 residues. Trimming removed 5 bases at V and 8 bases at J, with 15 bases between. Germline CDR1 is MDHEN and CDR2 is SYDVKM. Some clones are missing from TCRdb's copy, which holds only in-frame ones; the method was immunoSEQ multiplex PCR. This sample has 30,000 or so clones, with around 90% found just once.

This sequence originates from a human donor with breast cancer. The sample was gathered from a patient treated with IRX-2 immunotherapy. The chain joins TRBV28 to TRBJ1-2; D is uncertain. In DNA form, the CDR3 reads TGTGCCAGCAGTCCCCTTTCCGAGCGGGGCTACACCTTC. Amino acid sequence: CASSPLSERGYTF.